These 22 T cell receptor beta chains were sequenced from one sample in a study of identifying expanded T cells in peripheral blood. The repertoire was sequenced with immunoSEQ multiplex PCR; TCRdb's copy has only in-frame clones and lacks some. The repertoire includes about 52,000 clones, around 82% of them detected once, and 13% to 15% sits in the top ten. The sequenced material came from blood. The source is a person aged 18 to 75 in good health.

For the CDR3, the DNA is TGTGCCTGGAAAGTCGGCCAGGCGGCCTACGAGCAGTACTTC. Translation: CAWKVGQAAYEQYF. The chain links TRBV30 to TRBJ2-7; unclear D gene. V lost 4 bases, J lost 2 bases, and 15 bases lay in between. The CDR3 extends over 14 amino acids. Germline values: CDR1 GTSNPN, CDR2 SVGIG (reference sequence).

The J gene is TRBJ1-2, the V gene TRBV4-1; tentatively, D is TRBD1 (6 bases). V gave up 4 bases and J gave up 4 bases, with 13 bases separating them. This CDR3 contains 14 residues. CDR1 is MGHRA, CDR2 YSYEKL, per germline. The CDR3 DNA reads TGCGCCAGCAGCCCCCCCCAGGGGTTCTATGGCTACACCTTC. Translating it yields CASSPPQGFYGYTF.

A note on this clone: In the same sample, other DNA sequences code for this CDR3. This chain links TRBV6-5 with TRBJ2-7, with 8 bases identical to TRBD1. Germline lookup yields CDR1 MNHEY and CDR2 SVGAGI. The length of the CDR3 is 14 residues. CDR3 sequence (DNA): TGTGCCAGCAAGGACAGGGTGGGCTCCTACGAGCAGTACGTT. It translates to CASKDRVGSYEQYV.

The chain combines TRBV7-8 with TRBJ2-1, with unresolved D. This CDR3 is 17 amino acids long. V was cut by 7 bases and J by 0 bases, with 19 bases left in between. In germline, CDR1 is SGHVS, CDR2 FQNEAQ. For the CDR3, the DNA is TGTGCCAGCACCTCGAGTGACATTATCTTCTCCTACAATGAGCAGTTCTTC. This gives the protein CASTSSDIIFSYNEQFF. Full variable domain (remainder filled in from reference TRBV7-8 and TRBJ2-1): GAGVSQSPRYKVAKRGQDVALRCDPISGHVSLFWYQQALGQGPEFLTYFQNEAQLDKSGLPSDRFFAERPEGSVSTLKIQRTQQEDSAVYLCASTSSDIIFSYNEQFFGPGTRLTVL.

V gene TRBV9 combines with J gene TRBJ1-4, with D perhaps matching TRBD1 (5 bases). V lost 4 bases and J lost 6, with 16 bases in between. CDR3 length equals 15 residues. From germline, CDR1 is SGDLS and CDR2 YYNGEE. As DNA, the CDR3 is TGTGCCAGCAGCCTGAATCAGGGAGGAGATGAAAAACTGTTTTTT. Translated, it gives CASSLNQGGDEKLFF.

The J gene is TRBJ1-1, the V gene TRBV11-2; D is ambiguous. Deletions cut 1 base from V and 7 bases from J, with 16 bases between. The CDR3 is 15 residues long. Per the germline V gene, CDR1 is SGHAT and CDR2 is FQNNGV. The CDR3 reads CASSLVEGHDREAFF. DNA of the CDR3: TGTGCCAGCAGCTTAGTGGAGGGTCACGACCGTGAAGCTTTCTTT.

The chain employs TRBV30 and TRBJ1-3; no firm D call. CDR3 size: 15 residues. Trimming took 0 bases from V and 0 from J, leaving 9 bases between them. From germline, CDR1 is GTSNPN and CDR2 SVGIG (reference sequence). The CDR3 DNA reads TGTGCCTGGAGTGTAGCGGGTAGCTCTGGAAACACCATATATTTT. It specifies CAWSVAGSSGNTIYF.

V gene TRBV10-3 combines with J gene TRBJ2-7; D not certain. CDR3 length equals 13 residues. Germline V gives CDR1 ENHRY, CDR2 SYGVKD. V was cut by 4 bases and J by 4 bases, with 11 bases left in between. CDR3 sequence reads: CAISGGQQYEQYF. Here the CDR3 DNA reads TGTGCCATCAGTGGAGGTCAACAATACGAGCAGTACTTC.

The J gene is TRBJ1-6, the V gene TRBV7-2, with 8 bases aligning to TRBD1. The CDR3 covers 15 residues. J gave up 10 bases and V 5 bases, and 10 bases lay outside the gene matches. Looked up from germline, CDR1 is SGHTA and CDR2 is FQGNSA. The CDR3 reads CASSTSTGVGSPLHF. Written as DNA, the CDR3 is TGTGCCAGCAGCACCTCGACAGGGGTCGGCTCACCCCTCCACTTT.

The sample holds a few counts of this clone. The chain joins TRBV19 to TRBJ1-1; 10 bases are a match to TRBD1. Germline loops: CDR1 LNHDA, CDR2 SQIVND (reference sequence). The CDR3 consists of 16 residues. J gave up 3 bases and V 4 bases, and 8 bases lay outside the gene matches. CDR3 sequence: CASSTPIGQGDTEAFF. The CDR3 DNA follows: TGTGCCAGTAGTACGCCGATAGGACAGGGGGACACTGAAGCTTTCTTT.

The chain carries TRBV5-6 and TRBJ2-7, with D perhaps TRBD2 (6 bases). This CDR3 is built from 14 residues. Germline CDR1 SGHDT, CDR2 YYEEEE. V was shortened by 3 bases and J by 2 bases, with 12 bases between the two germline ends. CDR3 sequence: CASSSPRGTYEQYV. The CDR3 DNA reads as TGTGCCAGCAGCTCCCCCCGGGGGACCTACGAGCAGTACGTC.

The rearrangement joins TRBV9 to TRBJ2-5; no clear D gene. CDR1 is SGDLS and CDR2 is YYNGEE in the germline V gene. The CDR3 sequence is 14 residues long. With 2 bases removed from V and 2 bases from J, the gap between germline ends came to 10 bases. The CDR3 DNA follows: TGTGCCAGCAGCGTGTGGGGTGTGCAAGAGACCCAGTACTTC. It codes for CASSVWGVQETQYF.

The CDR3 region is CASSLPSDFNLLNTYEQYF. CDR3 sequence (DNA): TGTGCCAGCAGCCTCCCTTCGGACTTTAACTTATTAAATACCTACGAGCAGTACTTC. The chain has TRBV11-2 and TRBJ2-7; maybe TRBD2 (5 bases). The CDR3 is 19 residues long. The germline CDR1 and CDR2 sequences are SGHAT and FQNNGV. Trimming pared 5 bases from V and 2 bases from J, leaving 28 bases between.

The gene calls are TRBV6-1 and TRBJ2-2; 10 bases align to TRBD1. V lost 1 base to trimming and J lost 9 bases; unmatched junction nucleotides: 2. From germline, CDR1 is MNHNS and CDR2 SASEGT. This CDR3 spans 14 amino acids. The CDR3 DNA reads TGTGCCAGCAGTGAAGTGACAGGGGGCCGGGAGCTGTTTTTT. Amino acids: CASSEVTGGRELFF.

The chain carries TRBV30 and TRBJ2-7; 7 bases fit TRBD2. J lost 6 bases, V lost 0 bases, and 2 bases had no gene match. Germline V lookup: CDR1 GTSNPN, CDR2 SVGIG (reference sequence). The CDR3 spans 12 residues. The CDR3 DNA follows: TGTGCCTGGAGTGTTTGGGGGGGCGAGCAGTACTTC. The encoded protein is CAWSVWGGEQYF. Combining the CDR3 with reference TRBV30 and TRBJ2-7 gives the whole variable domain SQTIHQWPATLVQPVGSPLSLECTVEGTSNPNLYWYRQAAGRGLQLLFYSVGIGQISSEVPQNLSASRPQDRQFILSSKKLLLSDSGFYLCAWSVWGGEQYFGPGTRLTVT.

This clone was observed once. The CDR3 region is CASHGRLNEQFF. The CDR3 nucleotides read TGTGCCAGCCACGGTAGGCTGAATGAGCAGTTCTTC. The V call is TRBV27, the J call TRBJ2-1; D gene ambiguous. V was trimmed by 8 bases and J by 7 bases, leaving 12 bases between them. From germline, CDR1 is MNHEY and CDR2 SMNVEV (reference sequence). This CDR3 has 12 amino acids.

This chain connects TRBV7-2 to TRBJ2-3; the D gene could be TRBD1 or TRBD2 (5 bases each). Germline V CDR1 and CDR2: SGHTA, FQGNSA. The CDR3 sequence is 14 residues long. V gave up 3 bases and J gave up 5 bases, with 12 bases separating them. The CDR3 sequence is CASSFGTMEDTQYF. The CDR3 nucleotides read TGTGCCAGCAGCTTCGGGACCATGGAAGATACGCAGTATTTT.

V gene TRBV19 combines with J gene TRBJ1-1, with D possibly being TRBD1 (5 bases). Trimming stripped 7 bases from V and 3 bases from J, with 12 bases between. Germline V CDR1 and CDR2: LNHDA, SQIVND (reference sequence). The CDR3 consists of 13 residues. The CDR3 DNA follows: TGTGCCAGTAAAGCGACAGAATACACTGAAGCTTTCTTT. Translation: CASKATEYTEAFF.

This rearrangement joins TRBV5-6 to TRBJ1-2; the match to TRBD1 covers 8 bases. The CDR3 is 17 residues long. J lost 7 bases, V lost 4 bases, and 18 bases had no gene match. Per germline, CDR1 SGHDT and CDR2 YYEEEE. CDR3 DNA sequence: TGTGCCAGCAGCAACATGCCAGGGGGCACCATCAGCTCTGGCTACACCTTC. It translates to CASSNMPGGTISSGYTF.

This sequence joins TRBV7-9 and TRBJ2-1; 8 bases align to TRBD1. V lost 7 bases to trimming and J lost 4 bases; unmatched junction nucleotides: 15. Per the germline V gene, CDR1 is SEHNR and CDR2 is FQNEAQ (reference sequence). The CDR3 sequence is 17 residues long. CDR3 amino acids: CASNLWGQGARYNEQFF. CDR3 DNA: TGTGCCAGCAACTTGTGGGGTCAGGGGGCAAGGTACAATGAGCAGTTCTTC.

The CDR3 protein is CATGRGQLTDTQYF. CDR3 bases: TGTGCCACTGGGCGGGGGCAACTCACAGATACGCAGTATTTT. The genes are TRBV7-2 and TRBJ2-3, with D maybe TRBD2 (7 bases). Germline CDR1 reads SGHTA; CDR2 reads FQGNSA. V was pared by 10 bases and J by 2 bases, with 16 bases between. The CDR3 is 14 residues long.

J is TRBJ2-3 and V is TRBV27, with TRBD2 matching 11 bases. This CDR3 has 15 amino acids. The V gene end was trimmed by 5 bases and the J gene end by 3 bases; junction bases not matched to a gene: 4. Germline loops: CDR1 MNHEY, CDR2 SMNVEV (reference sequence). The CDR3 region has the DNA TGTGCCAGCAGTATCGTAGCGGGAGGGACAGATACGCAGTATTTT. It encodes CASSIVAGGTDTQYF.